Following are 21 T cell receptor beta chains from one sample sequenced in a study of T cells after posttransplantation cyclophosphamide. TCRdb keeps only in-frame clones here, not all; method: immunoSEQ multiplex PCR. The table shows 20,000 to 25,000 clones, with around 85% occurring only once. A marrow graft followed busulfan-fludarabine conditioning, with cyclophosphamide on days +3 and +4. The sample was PBMCs, taken after allogeneic stem cell transplant with posttransplant cyclophosphamide. These receptors originate from a female patient aged 30 to 45 who received an allogeneic stem cell transplant from an unrelated donor, was CMV-positive, and had no GVHD. Some T cells may be graft donor cells.

The chain couples TRBV14 to TRBJ2-3, with 7 nucleotides matching TRBD2. After removal of 0 bases from V and 4 bases from J, the junction contained 10 bases not matched to a gene. Germline-derived CDR1 and CDR2 are SGHDN and FVKESK. CDR3 size: 17 residues. This CDR3 reads CASSQEWQRGPADTQYF. CDR3 DNA: TGTGCCAGCAGCCAAGAGTGGCAGCGGGGACCCGCAGATACGCAGTATTTT.

This chain links TRBV7-2 with TRBJ2-3, with 12 positions matching TRBD2. After removal of 5 bases from V and 6 bases from J, the junction contained 9 bases not matched to a gene. Germline-derived CDR1 and CDR2 are SGHTA and FQGNSA. The CDR3 loop spans 16 amino acids. The CDR3 coding sequence is TGTGCCAGCAGCCCCGGGACTAGCGGGTGGAGGGATACGCAGTATTTT. Protein product: CASSPGTSGWRDTQYF.

Only one count was recorded for this clone. J is TRBJ1-4 and V is TRBV7-3; D gene unclear. The V end was cut by 3 bases, the J end by 13 bases, with 15 bases between. The CDR3 has 13 residues. The V gene's germline CDR1 is SGHTA and CDR2 FQGTGA. The DNA for the CDR3 is TGTGCCAGCAGCTTCCGGGGTCCGGGTCGACTGTTTTTT. Protein sequence: CASSFRGPGRLFF.

The rearrangement joins TRBV5-5 to TRBJ2-7, with D perhaps TRBD1 (6 bases). The CDR3 is made up of 12 amino acids. V was clipped by 6 bases and J by 4 bases, with 11 bases between them. The germline V gene has CDR1 SGHKS and CDR2 YYEKEE (reference sequence). The CDR3 DNA reads TGTGCCAGCACCCCCCAGGGGTACGAGCAGTACTTC. Translation: CASTPQGYEQYF.

The genes are TRBV7-2 and TRBJ2-1; 7 bases align to TRBD1. The CDR3 contains 13 residues. Germline-derived CDR1 and CDR2 are SGHTA and FQGNSA. V was pared by 5 bases and J by 10 bases, with 8 bases of the junction left unmatched. The CDR3: CASSGRQGGEQFF. In DNA form, the CDR3 reads TGTGCCAGCAGCGGACGACAGGGCGGCGAGCAGTTCTTC.

The chain combines TRBV9 with TRBJ2-1; 9 bases line up with TRBD1. CDR1 is SGDLS and CDR2 is YYNGEE in the germline V gene. The CDR3 loop spans 19 amino acids. V was clipped by 3 bases and J by 4 bases; unmatched bases: 17. CDR3 loop: CASSGGQGRRTPLYNEQFF. CDR3 nucleotides: TGTGCCAGCAGCGGGGGACAGGGACGTCGTACCCCTTTGTACAATGAGCAGTTCTTC.

This clone was picked up a small number of times. V usage is TRBV7-9 and J usage is TRBJ1-1, with 7 positions matching TRBD1. V shed 6 bases and J 1 base; nucleotides not matched to a gene: 8. CDR1 is SEHNR, CDR2 FQNEAQ, per germline (reference sequence). The CDR3 length is 15 residues. CDR3 coding DNA: TGTGCCAGCAGACCCCGGAAGGGGGCGAACACTGAAGCTTTCTTT. Protein sequence: CASRPRKGANTEAFF.

V is TRBV25-1 and J is TRBJ2-5, with D possibly being TRBD2 (6 bases). Germline V gene data show CDR1 as MGHDK and CDR2 as SYGVNS. The V end was cut by 4 bases, the J end by 4 bases, with 7 bases between. This CDR3 has 12 amino acids. The CDR3 sequence is CASSGRGETQYF. DNA of the CDR3: TGTGCCAGCAGTGGGCGGGGAGAGACCCAGTACTTC.

This clone was recorded only once. This chain connects TRBV6-5 to TRBJ2-2, with D tentatively TRBD2 (5 bases). Trimming cost V 2 bases and J 4 bases, with 8 bases left between them. Germline-derived CDR1 and CDR2 are MNHEY and SVGAGI. This CDR3 has 14 amino acids. The CDR3 coding sequence is TGTGCCAGCAGTTACCGGGGATTCACCGGGGAGCTGTTTTTT. As protein: CASSYRGFTGELFF.

The CDR3 nucleotides are TGCGCCAGCAGCTTGGTTGGGACAGGGCAAGAGACCCAGTACTTC. Translating it yields CASSLVGTGQETQYF. This rearrangement joins TRBV5-1 to TRBJ2-5, with TRBD1 matching 9 bases. CDR3 length: 15 residues. Germline values: CDR1 SGHRS, CDR2 YFSETQ. Losses at the gene ends were 0 bases for V and 2 bases for J; bases not matched to a gene: 2. Variable domain in full (rest from reference TRBV5-1 and TRBJ2-5): KAGVTQTPRYLIKTRGQQVTLSCSPISGHRSVSWYQQTPGQGLQFLFEYFSETQRNKGNFPGRFSGRQFSNSRSEMNVSTLELGDSALYLCASSLVGTGQETQYFGPGTRLLVL.

The chain links TRBV4-1 to TRBJ2-7; 11 nucleotides line up with TRBD2. CDR1 is MGHRA and CDR2 is YSYEKL in the germline V gene. Trimming cost V 1 base and J 3 bases; bases outside gene matches: 11. The CDR3 has 18 residues. The CDR3 sequence is CASSQGPVLAGAFYEQYF. CDR3 in DNA: TGCGCCAGCAGCCAAGGACCGGTACTAGCGGGGGCTTTCTACGAGCAGTACTTC.

This clone was recorded only once. The V call is TRBV5-1, the J call TRBJ2-3; 8 bases are shared with TRBD2. Losses at the gene ends were 4 bases for V and 0 bases for J; bases not matched to a gene: 10. In germline, CDR1 is SGHRS, CDR2 YFSETQ. The CDR3 covers 17 residues. In DNA form, the CDR3 reads TGCGCCAGCAGCGACTCATCGGGGGGGCCTAGCACAGATACGCAGTATTTT. This translates into CASSDSSGGPSTDTQYF.

The chain employs TRBV7-3 and TRBJ2-6, with 8 bases aligning to TRBD1. Germline V lookup: CDR1 SGHTA, CDR2 FQGTGA. This CDR3 is built from 15 residues. V was pared by 2 bases and J by 4 bases, with 1 base of the junction left unmatched. The CDR3 bases are TGTGCCAGCAGCTTACAGGGGGCCGGGGCCAACGTCCTGACTTTC. Translating gives CASSLQGAGANVLTF.

The V call is TRBV5-1, the J call TRBJ2-3; 9 bases fit TRBD2. The CDR3 totals 14 residues. Germline V gene data show CDR1 as SGHRS and CDR2 as YFSETQ. The J segment lost 5 bases and the V segment lost 4 bases, leaving 5 bases of the junction unmatched. The CDR3 region has the DNA TGCGCCAGCAGCCTCGGGCGGGGGGGAGATACGCAGTATTTT. Translation: CASSLGRGGDTQYF.

V usage is TRBV4-1 and J usage is TRBJ2-7, with 11 bases fitting TRBD2. The length of the CDR3 is 18 residues. Germline V gene sequence: CDR1 MGHRA, CDR2 YSYEKL. Unmatched junction bases numbered 9, after V lost 0 bases and J lost 2 bases. In DNA, the CDR3 is TGCGCCAGCAGCCAAGAGCAGTTGAGACTAGCGGGGACCTACGAGCAGTACTTC. Translation gives CASSQEQLRLAGTYEQYF.

The J gene is TRBJ2-3, the V gene TRBV27; 11 bases are a match to TRBD2. V was pared by 5 bases and J by 0 bases, with 10 bases of the junction left unmatched. The CDR3 has 18 amino acids. Germline V lookup: CDR1 MNHEY, CDR2 SMNVEV (reference sequence). The CDR3 DNA is TGTGCCAGCAGTAAATTACGACTAGCGGGGCCTAGCACAGATACGCAGTATTTT. It translates to CASSKLRLAGPSTDTQYF.

The CDR3 loop is CASSLSGTGEGAFF. The CDR3, as DNA: TGTGCCAGCAGTTTATCCGGGACAGGAGAAGGGGCTTTCTTT. V gene TRBV6-5 combines with J gene TRBJ1-1; TRBD1 matches 8 bases. Losses at the gene ends were 4 bases for V and 11 bases for J; bases not matched to a gene: 12. Germline values: CDR1 MNHEY, CDR2 SVGAGI. This CDR3 spans 14 amino acids.

The genes are TRBV19 and TRBJ2-2, with D maybe TRBD1 (6 bases). The germline gives CDR1 LNHDA, CDR2 SQIVND (reference sequence). The V end lost 4 bases, the J end lost 6 bases, and 9 bases lay between the germline ends. This CDR3 region has 13 residues. In DNA, the CDR3 is TGTGCCAGTAGTACACAGGGTTCCGGGGAGCTGTTTTTT. This sequence encodes CASSTQGSGELFF.

The CDR3 region has the DNA TGCGCCAGCAGCTCAGACAGGGCAGGGAGCGAGCAGTACTTC. Its protein product is CASSSDRAGSEQYF. The chain employs TRBV5-1 and TRBJ2-7; 7 bases line up with TRBD1. The CDR3 runs to 14 residues. V dropped 3 bases and J dropped 6; count of bases not matched to a gene: 9. CDR1 SGHRS and CDR2 YFSETQ come from the germline V gene.

The V gene is TRBV6-1, the J gene TRBJ1-6; D might be TRBD1 (5 bases). V dropped 5 bases and J dropped 7 bases, with 12 bases sitting between them. In germline, CDR1 is MNHNS, CDR2 SASEGT. The length of the CDR3 is 14 residues. This CDR3 is CASSSGTHNSPLHF. The DNA for the CDR3 is TGTGCCAGCAGTTCCGGGACTCACAATTCACCCCTCCACTTT.

The chain has TRBV9 and TRBJ2-7; 7 nucleotides line up with TRBD1. V was clipped by 0 bases and J by 2 bases; unmatched bases: 2. The germline V gene encodes CDR1 SGDLS and CDR2 YYNGEE. CDR3 size: 14 residues. The chain's CDR3 is CASSVGQGPYEQYF. For the CDR3, the DNA is TGTGCCAGCAGCGTAGGACAGGGACCCTACGAGCAGTACTTC.